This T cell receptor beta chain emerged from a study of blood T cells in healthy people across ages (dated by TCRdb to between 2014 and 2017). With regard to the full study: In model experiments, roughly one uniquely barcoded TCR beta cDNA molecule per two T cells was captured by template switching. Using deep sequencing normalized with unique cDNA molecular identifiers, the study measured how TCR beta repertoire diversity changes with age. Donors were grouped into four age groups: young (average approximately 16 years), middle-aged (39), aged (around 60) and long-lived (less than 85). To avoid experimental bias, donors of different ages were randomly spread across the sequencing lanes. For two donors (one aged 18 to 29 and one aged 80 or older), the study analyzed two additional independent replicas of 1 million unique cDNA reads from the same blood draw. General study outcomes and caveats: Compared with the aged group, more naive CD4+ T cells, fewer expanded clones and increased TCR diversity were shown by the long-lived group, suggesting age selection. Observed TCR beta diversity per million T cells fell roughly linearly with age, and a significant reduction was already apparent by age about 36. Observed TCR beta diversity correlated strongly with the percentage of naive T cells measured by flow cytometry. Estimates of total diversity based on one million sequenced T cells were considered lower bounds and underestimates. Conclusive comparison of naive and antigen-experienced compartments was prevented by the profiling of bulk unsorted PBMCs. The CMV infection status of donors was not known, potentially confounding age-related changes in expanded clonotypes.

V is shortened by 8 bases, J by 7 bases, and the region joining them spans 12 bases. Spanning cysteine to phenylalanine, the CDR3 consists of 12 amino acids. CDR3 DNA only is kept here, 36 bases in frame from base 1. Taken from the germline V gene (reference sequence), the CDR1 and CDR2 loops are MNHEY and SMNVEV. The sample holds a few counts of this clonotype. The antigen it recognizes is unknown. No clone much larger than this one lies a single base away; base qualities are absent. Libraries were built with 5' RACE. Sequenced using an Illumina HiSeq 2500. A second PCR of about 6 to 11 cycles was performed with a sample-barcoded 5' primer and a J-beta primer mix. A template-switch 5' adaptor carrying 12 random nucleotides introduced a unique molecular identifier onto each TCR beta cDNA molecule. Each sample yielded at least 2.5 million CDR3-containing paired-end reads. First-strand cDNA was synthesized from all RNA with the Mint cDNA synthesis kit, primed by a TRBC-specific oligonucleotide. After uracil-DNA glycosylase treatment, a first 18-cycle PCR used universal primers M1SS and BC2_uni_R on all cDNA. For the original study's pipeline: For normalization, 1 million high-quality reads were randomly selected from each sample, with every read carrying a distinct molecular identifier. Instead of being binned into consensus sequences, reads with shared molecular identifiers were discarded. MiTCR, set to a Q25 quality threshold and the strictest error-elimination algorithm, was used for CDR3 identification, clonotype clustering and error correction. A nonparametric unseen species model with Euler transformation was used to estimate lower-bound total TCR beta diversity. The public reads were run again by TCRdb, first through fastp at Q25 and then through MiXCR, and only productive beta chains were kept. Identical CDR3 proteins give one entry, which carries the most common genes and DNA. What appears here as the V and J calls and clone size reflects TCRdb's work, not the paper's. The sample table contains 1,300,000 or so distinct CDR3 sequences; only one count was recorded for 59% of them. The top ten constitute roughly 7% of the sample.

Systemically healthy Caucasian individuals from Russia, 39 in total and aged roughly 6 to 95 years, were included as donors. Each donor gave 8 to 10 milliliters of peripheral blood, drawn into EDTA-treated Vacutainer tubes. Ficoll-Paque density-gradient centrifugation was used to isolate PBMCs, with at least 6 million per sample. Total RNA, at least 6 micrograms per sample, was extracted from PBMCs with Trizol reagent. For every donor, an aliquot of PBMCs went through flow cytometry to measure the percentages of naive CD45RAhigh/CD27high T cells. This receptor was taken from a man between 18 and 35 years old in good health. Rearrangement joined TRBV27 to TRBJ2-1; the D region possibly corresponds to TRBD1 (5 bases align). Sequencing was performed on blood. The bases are TGTGCCAGCGCCTTTCAGGGAAATGAGCAGTTCTTC. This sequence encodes CASAFQGNEQFF.